This T cell receptor (beta chain) was sequenced for a study of control samples from healthy donors and cancer patients. This clone was recorded once. The data were produced by immunoSEQ multiplex PCR, yet TCRdb's version contains in-frame clones alone and is incomplete. This sample has about 59,000 clones; 92% occur once, and the top ten carry about 1.7%. The CDR3 sequence is 12 residues long. CDR1 is MGHRA, CDR2 YSYEKL, per germline. V was cut by 2 bases and J by 11 bases, with 12 bases left in between. The rearrangement joins TRBV4-1 to TRBJ1-1, with D perhaps TRBD1 (6 bases). This clonotype originated in a man aged 35 to 55 with colorectal cancer. What was sequenced was PBMCs. The CDR3 spells CASSQQQGRAFF. The DNA for the CDR3 is TGCGCCAGCAGCCAACAACAGGGTAGGGCTTTCTTT.